Listed here are 24 T cell receptor beta chains from one sample, sequenced in a study of control samples from healthy donors and cancer patients. Measured with immunoSEQ multiplex PCR; TCRdb has only the in-frame clones, and not every one. In the table there are under 65,000 clones, more than 70% of which are singletons. Sequencing input: PBMCs. The source is a woman in her fifties or sixties with lung cancer.

This clone appeared a few times. The chain uses TRBV4-1 and TRBJ1-5; D perhaps matches TRBD1 (5 bases). Germline lookup yields CDR1 MGHRA and CDR2 YSYEKL. CDR3 length: 13 amino acids. V was trimmed by 6 bases and J by 3 bases, leaving 9 bases between them. CDR3 protein: CASSVQVNQPQHF. DNA for the CDR3: TGCGCCAGCAGTGTACAGGTCAATCAGCCCCAGCATTTT.

J is TRBJ2-5 and V is TRBV5-4; D remains unclear. The germline gives CDR1 SGHNT, CDR2 YYREEE (reference sequence). V was trimmed by 4 bases and J by 1 base, leaving 11 bases between them. The CDR3 runs to 14 residues. This chain's CDR3 is CASSLGYLQETQYF. In nucleotides, the CDR3 is TGTGCCAGCAGCCTCGGCTATCTCCAAGAGACCCAGTACTTC.

This chain links TRBV5-1 with TRBJ2-3; TRBD2 is a possible D gene (6 bases). The V end lost 1 base, the J end lost 4 bases, and 13 bases lay between the germline ends. Germline loops: CDR1 SGHRS, CDR2 YFSETQ. The length of the CDR3 is 15 residues. CDR3 region: CASSLLGRGPDTQYF. The DNA for the CDR3 is TGCGCCAGCAGCTTGTTAGGGCGGGGCCCAGATACGCAGTATTTT.

This clone was seen just once. The chain recombines TRBV2 with TRBJ1-5; D is unresolved. The CDR3 totals 12 residues. The germline V gene has CDR1 SNHLY and CDR2 FYNNEI. The V end lost 3 bases, the J end lost 6 bases, and 6 bases lay between the germline ends. Here the CDR3 DNA reads TGTGCCAGCAGTGACCCAGGTCAGCCCCAGCATTTT. Protein sequence: CASSDPGQPQHF.

The V gene is TRBV9, the J gene TRBJ2-6; 7 bases are a match to TRBD1. The V and J ends lost 4 bases and 0 bases, in that order; junction bases with no gene match: 4. The CDR3 runs to 16 residues. CDR1 and CDR2 (germline): SGDLS, YYNGEE. This chain's CDR3 is CASSPRQGSGANVLTF. The CDR3 bases are TGTGCCAGCAGCCCCCGACAGGGCTCTGGGGCCAACGTCCTGACTTTC. The full variable domain, its missing parts supplied by reference TRBV9 and TRBJ2-6, is DSGVTQTPKHLITATGQRVTLRCSPRSGDLSVYWYQQSLDQGLQFLIQYYNGEERAKGNILERFSAQQFPDLHSELNLSSLELGDSALYFCASSPRQGSGANVLTFGAGSRLTVL.

This clone was detected once. This sequence joins TRBV18 and TRBJ1-1; D unclear. Trimming shortened V by 4 bases and J by 1 base, and 10 bases separated the two germline ends. Germline V gene lookup returns CDR1 KGHSH and CDR2 LQKENI. The CDR3 totals 14 residues. This chain's CDR3 is CASSQTEGNTEAFF. CDR3 DNA sequence: TGTGCCAGCTCACAAACGGAGGGGAACACTGAAGCTTTCTTT.

In this sample, this clone turned up a few times. The rearrangement links TRBV5-6 to TRBJ2-5, with D possibly TRBD1 on 5 matching bases. Germline V CDR1 and CDR2: SGHDT, YYEEEE. The germline V and J ends were trimmed by 2 bases and 2 bases, with 13 bases remaining between them. This CDR3 is built from 15 residues. For the CDR3, the DNA is TGTGCCAGCAGCTTTGTTACAGGAATACAAGAGACCCAGTACTTC. Translating gives CASSFVTGIQETQYF.

The rearrangement joins TRBV18 to TRBJ2-7, with D maybe TRBD2 (5 bases). This CDR3 contains 16 residues. Germline V gene sequence: CDR1 KGHSH, CDR2 LQKENI. Trimming left V 4 bases short and J 5 bases short, with 21 bases between. The CDR3 sequence: CASSLSPSGLANEQYF. Written as DNA, the CDR3 is TGTGCCAGCTCACTCTCTCCCTCGGGCCTAGCTAACGAGCAGTACTTC.

Regarding this clone: Germline is not matched at one junction end, which may reflect a read error. The chain uses TRBV2 and TRBJ1-5; D is perhaps TRBD1 (5 bases). Germline V gene sequence: CDR1 SNHLY, CDR2 FYNNEI. CDR3 length: 12 residues. The CDR3 DNA is TGTGCCAGCACTGAAAGGGGATTACCACAGCATTTT. This encodes CASTERGLPQHF.

A single count supports this clone. V usage is TRBV6-6 and J usage is TRBJ1-6, with D perhaps matching TRBD1 (5 bases). The CDR3 spans 16 residues. The germline V gene has CDR1 MNHNY and CDR2 SVGAGI (reference sequence). V shed 5 bases and J shed 9 bases, with 20 bases lying between them. CDR3 DNA sequence: TGTGCCAGCAGTCGTCCGACAGTACCGACCACTTCACCCCTCCACTTT. This gives the protein CASSRPTVPTTSPLHF.

This clone appeared once. The chain combines TRBV9 with TRBJ2-1; 8 nucleotides line up with TRBD2. Germline lookup yields CDR1 SGDLS and CDR2 YYNGEE. The CDR3 is made up of 17 amino acids. Trimming removed 0 bases from V and 4 bases from J; junction bases left unmatched: 9. The CDR3 region is CASSVAQPSGLYNEQFF. Written as DNA, the CDR3 is TGTGCCAGCAGCGTAGCCCAGCCTAGCGGGTTGTACAATGAGCAGTTCTTC.

The CDR3 loop reads CASSEQGLDEQYF. CDR3 nucleotides: TGTGCCAGCAGCGAACAGGGGCTAGACGAGCAGTACTTC. This chain uses TRBV5-4 with TRBJ2-7; 7 bases align to TRBD1. Germline CDR1 and CDR2: SGHNT and YYREEE (reference sequence). The V and J ends lost 4 bases and 5 bases, in that order; junction bases with no gene match: 6. The CDR3 runs to 13 residues.

A few counts support this clone. This chain links TRBV2 with TRBJ2-1; perhaps TRBD2 as D (6 bases). CDR3 length equals 12 residues. CDR1 and CDR2 from the germline V gene are SNHLY and FYNNEI. The V end lost 7 bases, the J end lost 9 bases, and 13 bases lay between the germline ends. CDR3 amino acids: CASNLLASEQFF. In DNA, the CDR3 is TGTGCCAGCAATCTACTAGCTTCTGAGCAGTTCTTC. Variable domain in full (rest from reference TRBV2 and TRBJ2-1): EPEVTQTPSHQVTQMGQEVILRCVPISNHLYFYWYRQILGQKVEFLVSFYNNEISEKSEIFDDQFSVERPDGSNFTLKIRSTKLEDSAMYFCASNLLASEQFFGPGTRLTVL.

The V call is TRBV29-1, the J call TRBJ1-1, with D perhaps TRBD1 (6 bases). Per germline, CDR1 SQVTM and CDR2 ANQGSEA. Trimming shortened V by 4 bases and J by 8 bases, and 14 bases separated the two germline ends. This CDR3 is 12 amino acids long. CDR3 amino acids: CSVVQGGIEAFF. Written as DNA, the CDR3 is TGCAGCGTTGTCCAAGGGGGTATAGAAGCTTTCTTT.

The rearrangement joins TRBV6-5 to TRBJ1-6; unclear D gene. CDR1 and CDR2 (germline): MNHEY, SVGAGI. V lost 7 bases and J 6 bases, leaving 10 bases between the germline ends. The CDR3 is made up of 13 amino acids. The DNA of the CDR3 is TGTGCCAGCAAGGCAGACGGTAATTCACCCCTCCACTTT. It is translated as CASKADGNSPLHF.

The chain couples TRBV19 to TRBJ2-1; TRBD2 agrees at 8 bases. V dropped 5 bases and J dropped 5; count of bases not matched to a gene: 8. CDR3 length: 15 residues. CDR1 and CDR2 (germline): LNHDA, SQIVND (reference sequence). The CDR3 nucleotides are TGTGCCAGTAGTCGGACCGGGGGGGTGAACAATGAGCAGTTCTTC. Its protein product is CASSRTGGVNNEQFF.

The gene calls are TRBV21-1 and TRBJ1-1. TRBV21-1 is a documented pseudogene. The CDR3 is 17 residues long. CDR3: CASSTDGRLAASTEAFF. As DNA, the CDR3 is TGTGCCAGCAGCACCGACGGCAGGTTAGCCGCGAGCACTGAAGCTTTCTTT.

This rearrangement joins TRBV28 to TRBJ1-5; 7 bases line up with TRBD1. The CDR3 consists of 13 residues. Trimming at V came to 5 bases and at J to 7 bases, leaving 5 bases not matched to a gene. From germline, CDR1 is MDHEN and CDR2 SYDVKM. Here the CDR3 reads CASSDRAQQPQHF. Here the CDR3 DNA reads TGTGCCAGCAGTGACAGGGCCCAACAGCCCCAGCATTTT.

The chain employs TRBV9 and TRBJ1-3; D call uncertain. This CDR3 contains 14 residues. Looked up from germline, CDR1 is SGDLS and CDR2 is YYNGEE. V was clipped by 0 bases and J by 1 base, with 5 bases between them. The CDR3 sequence: CASSVVGSGNTIYF. CDR3 DNA: TGTGCCAGCAGCGTAGTAGGTTCTGGAAACACCATATATTTT.

CDR3 coding DNA: TGTGCCAGTAGTATGTTTGTCAGAACCCATAGCAATCAGCCCCAGCATTTT. Its protein product is CASSMFVRTHSNQPQHF. The V gene is TRBV19, the J gene TRBJ1-5; D gene uncertain. The CDR3 spans 17 residues. Trimming left V 3 bases short and J 0 bases short, with 15 bases between. Per germline, CDR1 LNHDA and CDR2 SQIVND (reference sequence). Full variable domain (missing parts from reference TRBV19 and TRBJ1-5): DGGITQSPKYLFRKEGQNVTLSCEQNLNHDAMYWYRQDPGQGLRLIYYSQIVNDFQKGDIAEGYSVSREKKESFPLTVTSAQKNPTAFYLCASSMFVRTHSNQPQHFGDGTRLSIL.

The V call is TRBV27, the J call TRBJ2-1, with D tentatively TRBD1 or TRBD2 (6 bases each). This CDR3 is built from 14 residues. From germline, CDR1 is MNHEY and CDR2 SMNVEV (reference sequence). Between the trimmed V and J ends, which lost 5 bases and 6 bases, there was a span of 14 bases. The CDR3 protein is CASSRAGDFNEQFF. The CDR3 coding sequence is TGTGCCAGCAGTAGAGCAGGGGACTTCAATGAGCAGTTCTTC.

This chain uses TRBV5-1 with TRBJ2-7; D not certain. The CDR3 sequence is 15 residues long. Germline loops: CDR1 SGHRS, CDR2 YFSETQ. Trimming left V 0 bases short and J 2 bases short, with 12 bases between. CDR3 nucleotides: TGCGCCAGCAGCTTGGATGGGGTAAACCCCTACGAGCAGTACTTC. Its translation is CASSLDGVNPYEQYF.

The chain combines TRBV19 with TRBJ2-7; no definite D call. Trimming left V 8 bases short and J 3 bases short, with 14 bases between. Germline CDR1 LNHDA, CDR2 SQIVND (reference sequence). The CDR3 runs 13 residues. CDR3: CASGRQVGYEQYF. The CDR3 DNA reads as TGTGCCAGTGGACGGCAAGTAGGCTACGAGCAGTACTTC.

This rearrangement joins TRBV5-1 to TRBJ2-7, with no clear D. Germline lookup yields CDR1 SGHRS and CDR2 YFSETQ. V was trimmed by 0 bases and J by 0 bases, leaving 7 bases between them. The CDR3 has 14 amino acids. The CDR3 DNA is TGCGCCAGCAGCTTGGATCACTACTCCTACGAGCAGTACTTC. Its protein product is CASSLDHYSYEQYF. Together with reference TRBV5-1 and TRBJ2-7, the CDR3 gives the full variable domain: KAGVTQTPRYLIKTRGQQVTLSCSPISGHRSVSWYQQTPGQGLQFLFEYFSETQRNKGNFPGRFSGRQFSNSRSEMNVSTLELGDSALYLCASSLDHYSYEQYFGPGTRLTVT.